This TCR beta chain appears in the sequencing data of a study of T cell changes during pregnancy in multiple sclerosis. Data came from immunoSEQ multiplex PCR; TCRdb stores just in-frame clones and leaves some out. This sample has around 130,000 clones, with 90% to 95% found just once. From germline, CDR1 is SGHTA and CDR2 FQGTGA. The CDR3 is made up of 15 amino acids. The junction had 7 bases not matched to a gene; V was cut back by 6 bases and J by 1 base. The sample here was peripheral blood, taken before pregnancy. The rearrangement links TRBV7-3 to TRBJ2-3, with TRBD1 matching over 7 bases. The clonotype originates from a female donor with multiple sclerosis, enrolled in a pregnancy study. This CDR3 is CASSSLGTGTDTQYF. The CDR3 DNA reads as TGTGCCAGCAGTTCTCTCGGGACAGGCACAGATACGCAGTATTTT. The entire variable domain, with the rest obtained from reference TRBV7-3 and TRBJ2-3, is as follows: GAGVSQTPSNKVTEKGKYVELRCDPISGHTALYWYRQSLGQGPEFLIYFQGTGAADDSGLPNDRFFAVRPEGSVSTLKIQRTERGDSAVYLCASSSLGTGTDTQYFGPGTRLTVL.